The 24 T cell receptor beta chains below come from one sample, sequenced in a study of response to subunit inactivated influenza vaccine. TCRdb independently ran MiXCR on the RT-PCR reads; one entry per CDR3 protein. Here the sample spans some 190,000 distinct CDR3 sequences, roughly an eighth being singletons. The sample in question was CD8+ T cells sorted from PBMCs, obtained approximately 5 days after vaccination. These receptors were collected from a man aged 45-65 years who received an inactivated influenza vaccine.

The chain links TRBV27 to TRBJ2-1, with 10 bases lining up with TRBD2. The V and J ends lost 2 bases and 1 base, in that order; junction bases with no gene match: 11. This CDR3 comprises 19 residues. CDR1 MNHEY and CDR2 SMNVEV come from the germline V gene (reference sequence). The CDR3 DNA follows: TGTGCCAGCAGTTTAGGTGCTAGCGGGAGTTTATTTTCCTACAATGAGCAGTTCTTC. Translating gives CASSLGASGSLFSYNEQFF.

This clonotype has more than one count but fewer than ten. The CDR3: CASSQRDRGLGGYTF. Written as DNA, the CDR3 is TGTGCCAGCAGCCAACGGGACAGGGGGCTGGGAGGCTACACCTTC. The chain has TRBV4-2 and TRBJ1-2; 12 bases align to TRBD1. In germline, CDR1 is LGHNA, CDR2 YNFKEQ. The CDR3 loop spans 15 amino acids. After removal of 2 bases from V and 8 bases from J, the junction contained 6 bases not matched to a gene.

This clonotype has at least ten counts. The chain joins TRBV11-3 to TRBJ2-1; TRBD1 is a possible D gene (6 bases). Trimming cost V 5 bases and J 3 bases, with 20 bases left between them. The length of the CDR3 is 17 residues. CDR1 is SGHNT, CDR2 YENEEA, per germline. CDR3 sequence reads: CASSPGVLGRDYNEQFF. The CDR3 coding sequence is TGTGCCAGCAGCCCAGGGGTACTGGGGCGCGACTACAATGAGCAGTTCTTC. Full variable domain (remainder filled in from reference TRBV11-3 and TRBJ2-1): EAGVVQSPRYKIIEKKQPVAFWCNPISGHNTLYWYLQNLGQGPELLIRYENEEAVDDSQLPKDRFSAERLKGVDSTLKIQPAELGDSAVYLCASSPGVLGRDYNEQFFGPGTRLTVL.

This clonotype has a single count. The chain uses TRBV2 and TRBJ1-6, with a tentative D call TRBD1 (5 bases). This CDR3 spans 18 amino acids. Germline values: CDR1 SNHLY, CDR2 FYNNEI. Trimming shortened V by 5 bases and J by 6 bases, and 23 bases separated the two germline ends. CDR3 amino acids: CASSPALQVPLGNSPLHF. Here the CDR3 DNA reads TGTGCCAGCAGTCCCGCCCTACAGGTCCCTCTGGGTAATTCACCCCTCCACTTT.

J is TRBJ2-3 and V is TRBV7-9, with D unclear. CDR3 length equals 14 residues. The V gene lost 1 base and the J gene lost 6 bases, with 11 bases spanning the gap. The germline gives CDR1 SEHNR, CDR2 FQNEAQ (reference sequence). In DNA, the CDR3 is TGTGCCAGCAGCTTAGACTCTCTGGTGGATACGCAGTATTTT. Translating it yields CASSLDSLVDTQYF.

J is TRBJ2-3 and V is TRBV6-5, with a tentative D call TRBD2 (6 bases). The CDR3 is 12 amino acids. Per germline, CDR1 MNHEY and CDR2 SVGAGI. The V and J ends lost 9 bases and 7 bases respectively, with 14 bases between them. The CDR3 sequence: CASTSFSNTQYF. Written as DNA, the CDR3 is TGTGCCAGTACTAGCTTCTCCAATACGCAGTATTTT.

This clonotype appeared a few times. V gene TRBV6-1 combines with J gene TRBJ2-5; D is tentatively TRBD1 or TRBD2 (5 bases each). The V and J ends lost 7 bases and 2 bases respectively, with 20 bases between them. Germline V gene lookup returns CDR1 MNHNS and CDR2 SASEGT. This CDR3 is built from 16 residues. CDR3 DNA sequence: TGTGCCAGCACCGGCTTTGGGGGAACACTACAAGAGACCCAGTACTTC. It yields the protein CASTGFGGTLQETQYF.

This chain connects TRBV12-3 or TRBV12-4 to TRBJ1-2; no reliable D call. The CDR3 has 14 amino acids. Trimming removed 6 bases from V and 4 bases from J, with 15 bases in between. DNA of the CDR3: TGTGCCAGCAGCCAGCGATCGGGCGGCTATGGCTACACCTTC. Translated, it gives CASSQRSGGYGYTF.

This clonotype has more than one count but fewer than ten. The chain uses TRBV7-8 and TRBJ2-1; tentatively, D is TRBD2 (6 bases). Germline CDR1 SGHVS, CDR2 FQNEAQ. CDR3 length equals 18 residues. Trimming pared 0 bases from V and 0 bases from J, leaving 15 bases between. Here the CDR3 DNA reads TGTGCCAGCAGCTTAGCCCCCCCGGGAGTTCCCTCCTACAATGAGCAGTTCTTC. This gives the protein CASSLAPPGVPSYNEQFF.

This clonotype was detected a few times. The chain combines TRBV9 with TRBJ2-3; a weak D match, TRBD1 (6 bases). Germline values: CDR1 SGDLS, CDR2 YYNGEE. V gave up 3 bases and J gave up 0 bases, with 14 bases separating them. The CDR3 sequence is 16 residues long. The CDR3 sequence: CASSAFQGSSTDTQYF. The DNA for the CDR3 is TGTGCCAGCAGCGCGTTCCAGGGGTCCAGCACAGATACGCAGTATTTT.

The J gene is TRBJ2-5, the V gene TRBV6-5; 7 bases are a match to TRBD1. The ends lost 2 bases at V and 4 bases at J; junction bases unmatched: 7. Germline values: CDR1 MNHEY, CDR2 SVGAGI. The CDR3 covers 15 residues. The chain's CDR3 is CASSYRDRAGETQYF. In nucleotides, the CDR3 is TGTGCCAGCAGTTACCGAGACAGGGCAGGAGAGACCCAGTACTTC.

Here the CDR3 DNA reads TGTGCCAGCAGTGCCGTGGGGCAGCGGTCGGGCTACACCTTC. Amino acid sequence: CASSAVGQRSGYTF. This chain links TRBV12-3 or TRBV12-4 with TRBJ1-2, with a possible D match to TRBD1 (5 bases). This CDR3 contains 14 residues. Trimming took off 5 bases at V and 8 bases at J, with 18 bases between the two ends.

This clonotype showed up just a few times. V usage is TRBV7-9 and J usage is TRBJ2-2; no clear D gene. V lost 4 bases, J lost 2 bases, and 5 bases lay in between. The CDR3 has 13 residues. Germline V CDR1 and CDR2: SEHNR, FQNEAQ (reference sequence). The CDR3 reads CASSYGNTGELFF. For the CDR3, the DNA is TGTGCCAGCAGCTACGGAAACACCGGGGAGCTGTTTTTT.

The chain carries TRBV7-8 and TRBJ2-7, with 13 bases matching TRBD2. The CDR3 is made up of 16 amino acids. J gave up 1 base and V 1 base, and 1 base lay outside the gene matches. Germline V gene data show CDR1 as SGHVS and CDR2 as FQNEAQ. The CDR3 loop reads CASSLGGLAGSYEQYF. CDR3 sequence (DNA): TGTGCCAGCAGCTTAGGGGGACTAGCGGGGTCCTACGAGCAGTACTTC. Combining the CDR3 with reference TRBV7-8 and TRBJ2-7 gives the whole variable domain GAGVSQSPRYKVAKRGQDVALRCDPISGHVSLFWYQQALGQGPEFLTYFQNEAQLDKSGLPSDRFFAERPEGSVSTLKIQRTQQEDSAVYLCASSLGGLAGSYEQYFGPGTRLTVT.

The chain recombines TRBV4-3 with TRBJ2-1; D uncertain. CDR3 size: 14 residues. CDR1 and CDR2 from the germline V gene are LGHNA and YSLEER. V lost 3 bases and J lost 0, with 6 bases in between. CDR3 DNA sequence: TGCGCCAGCAGCCAGTCTTTCTCCTACAATGAGCAGTTCTTC. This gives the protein CASSQSFSYNEQFF.

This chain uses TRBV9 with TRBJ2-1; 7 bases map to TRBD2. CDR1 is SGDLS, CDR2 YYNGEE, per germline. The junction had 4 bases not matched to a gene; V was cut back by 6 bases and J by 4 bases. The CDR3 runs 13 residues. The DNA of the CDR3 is TGTGCCAGCAATCCGGGAGGATACAATGAGCAGTTCTTC. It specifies CASNPGGYNEQFF.

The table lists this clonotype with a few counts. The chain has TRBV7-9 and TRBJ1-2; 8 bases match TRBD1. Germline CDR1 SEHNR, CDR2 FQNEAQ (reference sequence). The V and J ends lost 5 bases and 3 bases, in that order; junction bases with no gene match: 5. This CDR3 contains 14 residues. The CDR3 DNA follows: TGTGCCAGCAGCCCAGGACAGGGAGACTATGGCTACACCTTC. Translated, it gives CASSPGQGDYGYTF. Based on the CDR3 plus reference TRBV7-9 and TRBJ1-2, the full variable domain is DTGVSQNPRHKITKRGQNVTFRCDPISEHNRLYWYRQTLGQGPEFLTYFQNEAQLEKSRLLSDRFSAERPKGSFSTLEIQRTEQGDSAMYLCASSPGQGDYGYTFGSGTRLTVV.

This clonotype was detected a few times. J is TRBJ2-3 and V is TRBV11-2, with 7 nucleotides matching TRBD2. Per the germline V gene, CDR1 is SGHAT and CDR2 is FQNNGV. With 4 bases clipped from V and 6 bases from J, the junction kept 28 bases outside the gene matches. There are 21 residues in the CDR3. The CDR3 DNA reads TGTGCCAGCAGCTCCCCTGGACGGTATTATTTGAGGGGAGGGGATAGGGATACGCAGTATTTT. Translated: CASSSPGRYYLRGGDRDTQYF. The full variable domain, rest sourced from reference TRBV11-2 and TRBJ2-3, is EAGVAQSPRYKIIEKRQSVAFWCNPISGHATLYWYQQILGQGPKLLIQFQNNGVVDDSQLPKDRFSAERLKGVDSTLKIQPAKLEDSAVYLCASSSPGRYYLRGGDRDTQYFGPGTRLTVL.

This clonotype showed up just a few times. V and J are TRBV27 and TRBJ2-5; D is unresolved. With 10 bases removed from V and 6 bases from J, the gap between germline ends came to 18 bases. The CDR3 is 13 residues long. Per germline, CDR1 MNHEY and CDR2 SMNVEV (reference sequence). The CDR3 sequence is CATRPHSGKTQYF. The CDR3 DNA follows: TGTGCCACCCGCCCCCACTCTGGAAAGACCCAGTACTTC.

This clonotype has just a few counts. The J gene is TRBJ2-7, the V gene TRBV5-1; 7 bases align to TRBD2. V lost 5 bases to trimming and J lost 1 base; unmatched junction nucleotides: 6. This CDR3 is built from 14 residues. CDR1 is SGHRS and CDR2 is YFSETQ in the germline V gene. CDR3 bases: TGCGCCAGCAGACATCTGGGGGGGTCCTACGAGCAGTACTTC. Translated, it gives CASRHLGGSYEQYF.

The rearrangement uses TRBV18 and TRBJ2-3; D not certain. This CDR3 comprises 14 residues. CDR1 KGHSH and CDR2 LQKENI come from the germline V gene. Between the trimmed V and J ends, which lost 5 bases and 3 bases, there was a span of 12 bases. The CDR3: CASSDPPTTDTQYF. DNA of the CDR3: TGTGCCAGCTCAGACCCCCCCACGACAGATACGCAGTATTTT.

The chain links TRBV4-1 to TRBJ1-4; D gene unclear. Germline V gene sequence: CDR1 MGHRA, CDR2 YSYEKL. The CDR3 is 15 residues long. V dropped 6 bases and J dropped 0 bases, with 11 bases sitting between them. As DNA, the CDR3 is TGCGCCAGCAGACGATTAATCCCAACTAATGAAAAACTGTTTTTT. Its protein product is CASRRLIPTNEKLFF.

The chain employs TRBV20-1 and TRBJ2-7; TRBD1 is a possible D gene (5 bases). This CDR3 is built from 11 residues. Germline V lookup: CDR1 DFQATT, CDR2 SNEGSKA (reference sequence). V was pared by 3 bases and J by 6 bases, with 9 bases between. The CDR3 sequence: CSASHTGEQYF. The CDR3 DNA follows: TGCAGTGCTAGTCACACAGGCGAGCAGTACTTC.

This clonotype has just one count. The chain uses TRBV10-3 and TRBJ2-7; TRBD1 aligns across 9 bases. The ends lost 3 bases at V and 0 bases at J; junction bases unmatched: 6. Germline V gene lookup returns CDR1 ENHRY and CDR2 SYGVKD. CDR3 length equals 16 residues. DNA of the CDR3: TGTGCCATCAGTGACGGGACAGGGTCTTACTCCTACGAGCAGTACTTC. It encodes CAISDGTGSYSYEQYF.